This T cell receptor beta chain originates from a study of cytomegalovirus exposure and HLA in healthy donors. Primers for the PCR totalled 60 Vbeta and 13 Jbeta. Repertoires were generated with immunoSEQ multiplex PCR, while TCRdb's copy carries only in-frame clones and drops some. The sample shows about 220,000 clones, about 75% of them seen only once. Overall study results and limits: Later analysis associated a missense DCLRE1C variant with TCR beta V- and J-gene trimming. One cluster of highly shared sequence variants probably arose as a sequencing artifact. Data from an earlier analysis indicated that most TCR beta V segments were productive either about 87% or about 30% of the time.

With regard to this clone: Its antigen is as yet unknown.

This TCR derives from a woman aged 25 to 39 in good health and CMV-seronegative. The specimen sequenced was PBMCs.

The CDR3 DNA reads TGTGCCAGCAGTCCGGCGGGAGGGCCTCAGGAGCAGTACTTC. Protein product: CASSPAGGPQEQYF. This rearrangement joins TRBV2 to TRBJ2-7, with 9 nucleotides matching TRBD2. The CDR3 is 14 residues long. V was clipped by 5 bases and J by 7 bases; unmatched bases: 9. Germline-derived CDR1 and CDR2 are SNHLY and FYNNEI.